This TCR beta chain was retrieved from a study of cytomegalovirus exposure and HLA in healthy donors. Whole-study findings and limits: It was 150 or so TCR beta chains that were listed as cytomegalovirus-associated. According to a subsequent analysis, TCR clusters from the first cohort were inclined to appear together in the 110 or so validation repertoires.

As regards this clone: Its specificity is unknown.

Only in-frame clones appear in the TCRdb table, and some are missing; sequencing was by immunoSEQ multiplex PCR. This sample has around 70,000 clones, with 94% found just once. The clonotype was recovered from a woman under 30 in good health and CMV-seronegative. Sequenced sample: PBMCs.

The CDR3 spells CASSRTGISYGYTF. The CDR3 DNA sequence: TGTGCCAGCAGTCGGACAGGGATAAGCTATGGCTACACCTTC. The chain links TRBV6-5 to TRBJ1-2, with TRBD1 identical over 8 bases. The junction had 6 bases not matched to a gene; V was cut back by 5 bases and J by 4 bases. Germline V CDR1 and CDR2: MNHEY, SVGAGI. The length of the CDR3 is 14 residues.